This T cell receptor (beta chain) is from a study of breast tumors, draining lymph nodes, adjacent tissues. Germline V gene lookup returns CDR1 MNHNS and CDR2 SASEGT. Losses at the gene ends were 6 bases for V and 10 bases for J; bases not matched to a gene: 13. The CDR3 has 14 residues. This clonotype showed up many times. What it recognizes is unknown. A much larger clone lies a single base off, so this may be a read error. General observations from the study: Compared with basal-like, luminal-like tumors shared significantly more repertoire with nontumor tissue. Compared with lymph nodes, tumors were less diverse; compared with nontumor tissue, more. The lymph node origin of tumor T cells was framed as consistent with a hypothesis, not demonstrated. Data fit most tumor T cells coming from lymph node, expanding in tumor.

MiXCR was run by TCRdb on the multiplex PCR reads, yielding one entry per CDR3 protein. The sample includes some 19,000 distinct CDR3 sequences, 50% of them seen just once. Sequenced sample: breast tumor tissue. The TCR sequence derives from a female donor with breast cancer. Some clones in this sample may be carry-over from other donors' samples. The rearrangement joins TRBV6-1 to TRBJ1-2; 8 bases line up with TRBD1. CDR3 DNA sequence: TGTGCCAGCAGGCCAGGGGGCCAAACCACCTTCTACACCTTC. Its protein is CASRPGGQTTFYTF.